Below, 20 T cell receptor beta chains from the same sample are listed, as sequenced in a study of T cells in Graves' hyperthyroidism and ophthalmopathy. Amplified TCR beta CDR3 regions came from RNA transcripts. When the TCR CDR3 underwent first-round RT-PCR, the HTBI primer set was used. MiXCR was run by TCRdb on the multiplex PCR reads, yielding one entry per CDR3 protein. The table includes fewer than 700,000 distinct CDR3 sequences, about a sixth detected once. Material: blood. Every receptor here comes from a woman in her twenties or thirties with Graves' hyperthyroidism.

In this sample, this clonotype turned up a few times. This chain joins TRBV13 and TRBJ2-7; D perhaps matches TRBD2 (6 bases). V gave up 1 base and J gave up 3 bases, with 13 bases separating them. This CDR3 contains 15 residues. In germline, CDR1 is PRHDT, CDR2 FYEKMQ (reference sequence). The chain's CDR3 is CASSLVGSGDYEQYF. CDR3 bases: TGTGCCAGCAGCTTAGTGGGGTCGGGGGACTACGAGCAGTACTTC. The variable domain in full, completed from reference TRBV13 and TRBJ2-7, reads AAGVIQSPRHLIKEKRETATLKCYPIPRHDTVYWYQQGPGQDPQFLISFYEKMQSDKGSIPDRFSAQQFSDYHSELNMSSLELGDSALYFCASSLVGSGDYEQYFGPGTRLTVT.

This clonotype was found many times. The V call is TRBV30, the J call TRBJ1-6; D not certain. This CDR3 is built from 11 residues. The germline gives CDR1 GTSNPN, CDR2 SVGIG (reference sequence). V shed 1 base and J shed 9 bases, with 4 bases lying between them. CDR3: CAWSASSPLHF. CDR3 DNA: TGTGCCTGGAGTGCGAGTTCACCCCTCCACTTT. Supplemented by reference TRBV30 and TRBJ1-6, the full variable domain reads SQTIHQWPATLVQPVGSPLSLECTVEGTSNPNLYWYRQAAGRGLQLLFYSVGIGQISSEVPQNLSASRPQDRQFILSSKKLLLSDSGFYLCAWSASSPLHFGNGTRLTVT.

The chain couples TRBV15 to TRBJ2-1, with D perhaps TRBD1 (6 bases). The ends were cut back, 0 bases at V and 4 bases at J, with 13 bases in the middle. Germline V gene lookup returns CDR1 LNHNV and CDR2 YYDKDF (reference sequence). The CDR3 is made up of 16 amino acids. The chain's CDR3 is CATSRDYAGEYNEQFF. CDR3 in DNA: TGTGCCACCAGCAGAGATTATGCAGGGGAGTACAATGAGCAGTTCTTC.

The chain combines TRBV7-3 with TRBJ2-1; D might be TRBD1 (6 bases). Between the trimmed V and J ends, which lost 4 bases and 5 bases, there was a span of 12 bases. Germline CDR1 is SGHTA and CDR2 is FQGTGA. This CDR3 comprises 14 residues. CDR3 in amino acids: CASSSQGWDNEQFF. CDR3 DNA: TGTGCCAGCAGCTCACAGGGTTGGGACAATGAGCAGTTCTTC.

This clonotype was seen at least ten times. The V and J genes are TRBV11-2 and TRBJ1-2, with TRBD1 matching over 7 bases. This CDR3 spans 13 amino acids. CDR1 SGHAT and CDR2 FQNNGV come from the germline V gene. J was trimmed by 8 bases and V by 5 bases; bases with no gene match: 8. The CDR3 DNA follows: TGTGCCAGCAGCACGCCGACAGGGTTGGGCTACACCTTC. Translation gives CASSTPTGLGYTF.

CDR3 DNA sequence: TGTGCCAGCAGCCCCGGACTAGCGGACACCGGGGAGCTGTTTTTT. Amino acids: CASSPGLADTGELFF. V usage is TRBV13 and J usage is TRBJ2-2, with 10 bases lining up with TRBD2. The CDR3 contains 15 residues. J gave up 3 bases and V 5 bases, and 3 bases lay outside the gene matches. Germline CDR1 is PRHDT and CDR2 is FYEKMQ (reference sequence).

This clonotype was seen many times. The V gene is TRBV11-2, the J gene TRBJ2-5; D is unclear. Germline V lookup: CDR1 SGHAT, CDR2 FQNNGV. V gave up 5 bases and J gave up 6 bases, with 34 bases separating them. This CDR3 comprises 20 residues. The CDR3 sequence is CASSPISPQSAGRRWKTQYF. CDR3 in DNA: TGTGCCAGCAGCCCCATTTCCCCCCAAAGCGCAGGTCGACGATGGAAGACCCAGTACTTC.

This clonotype was seen just once. The chain has TRBV5-6 and TRBJ2-7; D is possibly TRBD1 (7 bases). V gave up 0 bases and J gave up 6 bases, with 22 bases separating them. The CDR3 extends over 17 amino acids. CDR1 is SGHDT, CDR2 YYEEEE, per germline. In DNA form, the CDR3 reads TGTGCCAGCAGCTTGGCGCTTCGTTACAGGGGAGGAGGCGAGCAGTACTTC. Protein: CASSLALRYRGGGEQYF.

This clonotype was observed a few times. This chain links TRBV7-2 with TRBJ1-4; D remains unclear. Germline V gene data show CDR1 as SGHTA and CDR2 as FQGNSA. The CDR3 extends over 17 amino acids. With 2 bases removed from V and 6 bases from J, the gap between germline ends came to 19 bases. CDR3 region: CASSLNGLGRRDEKLFF. The DNA of the CDR3 is TGTGCCAGCAGCTTAAACGGGCTGGGCAGAAGGGATGAAAAACTGTTTTTT.

This clonotype was detected ten times or more. The chain couples TRBV29-1 to TRBJ1-2; D unclear. The CDR3 has 10 residues. Trimming pared 5 bases from V and 4 bases from J, leaving 5 bases between. The V gene's germline CDR1 is SQVTM and CDR2 ANQGSEA. In nucleotides, the CDR3 is TGCAGCGTTCCCAGCTATGGCTACACCTTC. This codes for CSVPSYGYTF.

The table lists this clonotype with a few counts. J is TRBJ2-1 and V is TRBV5-1, with D possibly being TRBD2 (6 bases). Germline CDR1 is SGHRS and CDR2 is YFSETQ. The CDR3 consists of 16 residues. Trimming pared 4 bases from V and 2 bases from J, leaving 16 bases between. This CDR3 reads CASSISSVGAYNEQFF. The CDR3 nucleotides read TGCGCCAGCAGCATTTCTAGCGTTGGGGCCTACAATGAGCAGTTCTTC.

The chain recombines TRBV7-2 with TRBJ2-4; 8 bases match TRBD2. The CDR3 length is 15 residues. V lost 11 bases to trimming and J lost 1 base; unmatched junction nucleotides: 10. Germline CDR1 SGHTA, CDR2 FQGNSA. DNA for the CDR3: TGTGCCGGCAATCAAGGCGGGGGGGCCAAAAACATTCAGTACTTC. Translating it yields CAGNQGGGAKNIQYF.

This clonotype was counted ten times or more. This chain's CDR3 is CASSLGQGLGTDTQYF. CDR3 in DNA: TGTGCCAGCAGCTTAGGACAGGGATTGGGCACAGATACGCAGTATTTT. The chain links TRBV11-3 to TRBJ2-3; TRBD1 matches 7 bases. The germline CDR1 and CDR2 sequences are SGHNT and YENEEA. The CDR3 spans 16 residues. The trim removed 1 base at V and 1 base at J, leaving 5 bases unmatched.

On this clonotype itself: A much larger clone differs from this one at a single base, so this may be a read error. This rearrangement joins TRBV27 to TRBJ2-1; no firm D call. The CDR3 contains 12 residues. Germline CDR1 is MNHEY and CDR2 is SMNVEV (reference sequence). CDR3 in amino acids: CASRTVGNEQLF. The DNA of the CDR3 is TGTGCCAGCAGGACCGTAGGCAATGAGCAGCTCTTC.

This chain links TRBV6-1 with TRBJ1-2; 9 positions agree with TRBD1. Germline CDR1 and CDR2: MNHNS and SASEGT. Trimming took 5 bases from V and 3 from J; bases not matched to a gene: 10. This CDR3 comprises 16 residues. The CDR3 spells CASSPGTGSWYYGYTF. The CDR3, as DNA: TGTGCCAGCAGTCCCGGGACAGGGTCTTGGTACTATGGCTACACCTTC.

This clonotype appeared once. The chain uses TRBV10-3 and TRBJ1-2; 9 nucleotides align to TRBD1. Germline CDR1 and CDR2: ENHRY and SYGVKD. V trimming: 10 bases; J trimming: 4 bases; junction bases outside the gene matches: 7. The CDR3 loop spans 13 amino acids. This CDR3 is CATRDRDIYGYTF. The CDR3 region has the DNA TGTGCCACCAGGGACAGGGACATCTATGGCTACACCTTC.

The rearrangement links TRBV7-2 to TRBJ2-7; 7 bases are a match to TRBD2. Per germline, CDR1 SGHTA and CDR2 FQGNSA. After removal of 4 bases from V and 1 base from J, the junction contained 7 bases not matched to a gene. The CDR3 extends over 15 amino acids. DNA of the CDR3: TGTGCCAGCAGCTCTAGACCGGGACTATCCTACGAGCAGTACTTC. The encoded protein is CASSSRPGLSYEQYF.

The chain joins TRBV7-9 to TRBJ1-2; no firm D call. The CDR3 runs 18 residues. Germline loops: CDR1 SEHNR, CDR2 FQNEAQ (reference sequence). Deletions cut 1 base from V and 8 bases from J, with 26 bases between. The CDR3 coding sequence is TGTGCCAGCAGCTTAGAATTCCCGAGGGAAGGTAACCTTAGGGGCTACACCTTC. This codes for CASSLEFPREGNLRGYTF.

This clonotype occurred many times. This chain connects TRBV3-1 to TRBJ2-1, with D unresolved. Germline V lookup: CDR1 LGHDT, CDR2 YNNKEL (reference sequence). Trimming removed 0 bases at V and 13 bases at J, with 13 bases between. The CDR3 is 13 residues long. The chain's CDR3 is CASSQDLVTGQFF. The CDR3 nucleotides read TGTGCCAGCAGCCAAGACTTGGTTACGGGCCAGTTCTTC.

This clonotype was picked up many times. The chain combines TRBV2 with TRBJ1-6, with D possibly TRBD1 on 5 matching bases. With 7 bases removed from V and 3 bases from J, the gap between germline ends came to 22 bases. CDR3 size: 18 residues. Germline CDR1 reads SNHLY; CDR2 reads FYNNEI. The CDR3 loop reads CASNSGTVRSYYNSPLHF. The DNA for the CDR3 is TGTGCCAGCAATTCCGGGACCGTCAGGTCCTACTATAATTCACCCCTCCACTTT.